Listed below are T cell receptor beta chains from one sample, sequenced in a study of CD8+CD57+ T cells in acquired aplastic anemia. TCRdb re-called the reads with MiXCR, one entry per CDR3 protein. The sample has more than 150,000 distinct CDR3 sequences; 40% to 50% are singletons. The sequencing sample was made of sorted CD4+, CD8+, or CD8+CD57+ T cells (not recorded which) from PBMCs. The origin of the receptors is a human donor with aplastic anemia. Each CDR3 is given with its conserved first and last residue. A D gene is named only where the DNA matches it firmly. The listing skips clone size in some rows; elsewhere it reads once, few, many or a size class.

V gene	D gene	clone size	J gene	CDR3 DNA	CDR3 protein
TRBV7-2	TRBD1	many	TRBJ2-2	TGTGCCAGCAGACGGACAGGGGCGAACACCGGGGAGCTGTTTTTT	CASRRTGANTGELFF
TRBV19	-	-	TRBJ1-1	TGTGCCAGTAGTATAGGGACAGCTAACACTGAAGCTTTCTTT	CASSIGTANTEAFF
TRBV6-4	-	-	TRBJ1-1	TGTGCCAGCAGTGACTCGGGTTACACTGAAGCTTTCTTT	CASSDSGYTEAFF
TRBV19	-	-	TRBJ2-7	TGTGCCAGTATGGACCAGGGCGACTACGAGCAGTACTTC	CASMDQGDYEQYF
TRBV6-5	TRBD1	many	TRBJ2-3	TGTGCCAGCAGCCCCGGGACAGGGAGGGGGGATACGCAGTATTTT	CASSPGTGRGDTQYF
TRBV29-1	TRBD1	many	TRBJ2-1	TGCAGCGGACAGGGGGCGTTGGGTGAGCAGTTCTTC	CSGQGALGEQFF
TRBV10-3	-	-	TRBJ2-7	TGTGCTATCAGTGGGGGGCTTCAGGACGAGCAGTACTTC	CAISGGLQDEQYF
TRBV2	TRBD2	few	TRBJ2-3	TGTGCCAGCAGGGATTCGAGCGGGGCGGGTACGCAGTATTTT	CASRDSSGAGTQYF
TRBV2	-	few	TRBJ1-2	TGTGCCAGCAGCCAAGCCACAAATGGCTACACCTTC	CASSQATNGYTF
TRBV25-1	-	-	TRBJ1-1	TGTGCCAGCGAGGACGGTGAAGCTTTCTTT	CASEDGEAFF
TRBV7-8	TRBD1	-	TRBJ1-2	TGTGCCAGCAGCCGTGACAGGGTCGCGACCTATGGCCACACCTTC	CASSRDRVATYGHTF